Sequencing of this T cell receptor beta chain was carried out in a study of graft-versus-host responses after intestinal transplantation. Background on the study: Every recipient underwent anti-thymocyte globulin induction, then tacrolimus and steroids for roughly three years. Findings of the study overall: In recipient marrow, GvH clones were found, and some appeared first in ileum or blood. Declining HvG levels early post-transplant were linked to peak circulating GvH clone levels.

Germline V CDR1 and CDR2: LGHNA, YNFKEQ. With V trimmed by 4 bases and J by 3 bases, 7 bases remained unmatched. There are 15 residues in the CDR3. A note on this clone: Its antigen remains unknown.

The method was immunoSEQ multiplex PCR; TCRdb's version includes in-frame clones alone and lacks a portion of them. This sample has around 96,000 clones, with around 90% found just once. The clonotype was recovered from a human patient who received an intestinal transplant, so some T cells may come from the graft donor. The sample was PBMCs, taken roughly 410 days after intestinal transplant. This sequence joins TRBV4-2 and TRBJ2-3; 7 nucleotides match TRBD1. CDR3 coding DNA: TGTGCCAGCAGCCGGGTAGGGGGCCAGACAGATACGCAGTATTTT. Residues: CASSRVGGQTDTQYF.